These 27 T cell receptor beta chains came from one sample sequenced in a study of T cell changes during pregnancy in multiple sclerosis. Here immunoSEQ multiplex PCR was the method, and the copy in TCRdb shows in-frame clones only, minus some. The sample holds some 60,000 clones; around 93% are singletons and the top ten take about 1.7%. Here the sequenced sample was peripheral blood, taken after pregnancy. The receptors stem from a female donor with multiple sclerosis, enrolled in a pregnancy study.

This chain joins TRBV28 and TRBJ1-5; 9 bases line up with TRBD1. The germline V gene encodes CDR1 MDHEN and CDR2 SYDVKM. V was clipped by 6 bases and J by 9 bases; unmatched bases: 9. This CDR3 has 14 residues. The CDR3 nucleotides read TGTGCCAGCAGAAGGACAGGGGAGGGATCGCCCCAGCATTTT. As protein: CASRRTGEGSPQHF.

V gene TRBV13 combines with J gene TRBJ2-3, with 7 bases lining up with TRBD1. The germline CDR1 and CDR2 sequences are PRHDT and FYEKMQ (reference sequence). The CDR3 is 14 residues long. Trimming removed 3 bases from V and 1 base from J; junction bases left unmatched: 1. The CDR3 DNA is TGTGCCAGCAGCTTTGGGACAGGCACAGATACGCAGTATTTT. This translates into CASSFGTGTDTQYF.

The gene calls are TRBV18 and TRBJ2-5; a possible D gene is TRBD1 (5 bases). There are 16 residues in the CDR3. Per the germline V gene, CDR1 is KGHSH and CDR2 is LQKENI. Trimming took 5 bases from V and 1 from J, leaving 17 bases between them. CDR3 DNA: TGTGCCAGCTCATTTTTCCAGGGCCTGCCCCAAGAGACCCAGTACTTC. This gives the protein CASSFFQGLPQETQYF.

Here the CDR3 reads CASRSGGAGGTEAFF. In nucleotides, the CDR3 is TGTGCCAGCCGATCAGGGGGCGCGGGTGGTACTGAAGCTTTCTTT. The chain recombines TRBV6-4 with TRBJ1-1; 8 bases line up with TRBD1. The germline CDR1 and CDR2 sequences are MRHNA and SNTAGT. CDR3 size: 15 residues. Trimming cost V 8 bases and J 5 bases; bases outside gene matches: 13.

This clone was detected only a few times. CDR3 in amino acids: CASTPGSGSNQPQHF. The CDR3 DNA follows: TGTGCCAGTACCCCCGGCTCAGGGTCTAATCAGCCCCAGCATTTT. The gene calls are TRBV19 and TRBJ1-5; D is perhaps TRBD1 (5 bases). The ends were cut back, 7 bases at V and 4 bases at J, with 17 bases in the middle. This CDR3 is built from 15 residues. Germline CDR1 reads LNHDA; CDR2 reads SQIVND (reference sequence).

This chain joins TRBV7-2 and TRBJ2-3, with D possibly being TRBD2 (5 bases). CDR1 and CDR2 from the germline V gene are SGHTA and FQGNSA. This CDR3 is 15 amino acids long. Trimming stripped 1 base from V and 0 bases from J, with 8 bases between. In nucleotides, the CDR3 is TGTGCCAGCAGCTTAGGCGGGCTTAGCACAGATACGCAGTATTTT. Translation: CASSLGGLSTDTQYF.

The genes are TRBV27 and TRBJ2-5; 7 nucleotides line up with TRBD1. This CDR3 has 15 amino acids. Germline trimming cut 1 base from V and 3 bases from J; bases unmatched to any gene: 5. CDR1 and CDR2 from the germline V gene are MNHEY and SMNVEV (reference sequence). CDR3 bases: TGTGCCAGCAGTTTATACAGGGGCAGAGAAGAGACCCAGTACTTC. Translating it yields CASSLYRGREETQYF.

The chain employs TRBV7-3 and TRBJ2-1, with 14 bases matching TRBD2. Per germline, CDR1 SGHTA and CDR2 FQGTGA. CDR3 length: 17 residues. V was pared by 4 bases and J by 6 bases, with 8 bases of the junction left unmatched. CDR3 sequence reads: CASSSNPGLAGANEQFF. The CDR3 bases are TGTGCCAGCAGCTCGAACCCGGGACTAGCGGGAGCCAATGAGCAGTTCTTC.

The rearrangement joins TRBV27 to TRBJ2-7; D is undetermined. Germline V gene lookup returns CDR1 MNHEY and CDR2 SMNVEV (reference sequence). The CDR3 length is 13 residues. V was clipped by 4 bases and J by 0 bases, with 7 bases between them. CDR3: CASSSKSSYEQYF. The CDR3, as DNA: TGTGCCAGCAGTTCTAAAAGCTCCTACGAGCAGTACTTC.

For the CDR3, the DNA is TGTGCCAGCAGCTTAGGCGGAGACCAGCCCCAGCATTTT. This codes for CASSLGGDQPQHF. The V and J genes are TRBV7-9 and TRBJ1-5; D not certain. There are 13 residues in the CDR3. CDR1 is SEHNR, CDR2 FQNEAQ, per germline (reference sequence). V was cut by 1 base and J by 7 bases, with 8 bases left in between.

This chain links TRBV2 with TRBJ2-5; TRBD2 matches 9 bases. This CDR3 has 15 amino acids. Germline lookup yields CDR1 SNHLY and CDR2 FYNNEI. J gave up 1 base and V 8 bases, and 8 bases lay outside the gene matches. CDR3 sequence: CASEGLAISQETQYF. The CDR3 DNA sequence: TGTGCCAGCGAAGGACTAGCGATAAGCCAAGAGACCCAGTACTTC. Full variable domain (missing parts from reference TRBV2 and TRBJ2-5): EPEVTQTPSHQVTQMGQEVILRCVPISNHLYFYWYRQILGQKVEFLVSFYNNEISEKSEIFDDQFSVERPDGSNFTLKIRSTKLEDSAMYFCASEGLAISQETQYFGPGTRLLVL.

In this sample, this clone turned up once. The V call is TRBV7-6, the J call TRBJ1-2; unclear D gene. The CDR3 is 14 residues long. Germline V gene lookup returns CDR1 SGHVS and CDR2 FNYEAQ. V was cut by 1 base and J by 4 bases, with 10 bases left in between. CDR3 protein: CASSLGTPFYGYTF. As DNA, the CDR3 is TGTGCCAGCAGCTTAGGGACTCCATTCTATGGCTACACCTTC.

The chain combines TRBV13 with TRBJ2-3; TRBD1 is a possible D gene (5 bases). The CDR3 is 16 residues long. Trimming left V 4 bases short and J 3 bases short, with 17 bases between. The germline CDR1 and CDR2 sequences are PRHDT and FYEKMQ (reference sequence). CDR3 region: CASSSQGIRVTDTQYF. CDR3 coding DNA: TGTGCCAGCAGCTCGCAGGGAATACGTGTAACAGATACGCAGTATTTT.

The V call is TRBV13, the J call TRBJ1-6; D unclear. The germline gives CDR1 PRHDT, CDR2 FYEKMQ (reference sequence). This CDR3 region has 14 residues. The ends were cut back, 0 bases at V and 10 bases at J, with 10 bases in the middle. The CDR3 protein is CASSLGSFGSPLHF. In DNA, the CDR3 is TGTGCCAGCAGCTTAGGTTCTTTCGGGTCACCCCTCCACTTT. Together with reference TRBV13 and TRBJ1-6, the CDR3 gives the full variable domain: AAGVIQSPRHLIKEKRETATLKCYPIPRHDTVYWYQQGPGQDPQFLISFYEKMQSDKGSIPDRFSAQQFSDYHSELNMSSLELGDSALYFCASSLGSFGSPLHFGNGTRLTVT.

CDR3 sequence: CASSYSRGTKNEQYF. CDR3 nucleotides: TGTGCCAGCAGTTACTCGAGGGGGACAAAAAACGAGCAGTACTTC. This rearrangement joins TRBV6-5 to TRBJ2-7, with D maybe TRBD1 (6 bases). Germline V gene lookup returns CDR1 MNHEY and CDR2 SVGAGI. V dropped 0 bases and J dropped 5 bases, with 14 bases sitting between them. This CDR3 contains 15 residues.

With respect to this clone: This CDR3 is also generated by other DNA sequences in the sample. V usage is TRBV28 and J usage is TRBJ2-6, with a tentative D call TRBD2 (5 bases). Germline V gives CDR1 MDHEN, CDR2 SYDVKM. The CDR3 sequence is 15 residues long. Trimming took off 4 bases at V and 1 base at J, with 8 bases between the two ends. CDR3 sequence reads: CASSSSGSGANVLTF. The CDR3 coding sequence is TGTGCCAGCAGTTCCAGCGGATCTGGGGCCAACGTCCTGACTTTC.

The V gene is TRBV4-3, the J gene TRBJ2-7; 10 positions agree with TRBD2. CDR1 and CDR2 from the germline V gene are LGHNA and YSLEER. Trimming at V came to 4 bases and at J to 5 bases, leaving 5 bases not matched to a gene. The CDR3 is 14 residues long. The CDR3 spells CASSRQREGDEQYF. DNA for the CDR3: TGCGCCAGCAGCCGACAGCGGGAGGGCGACGAGCAGTACTTC.

This rearrangement joins TRBV9 to TRBJ2-2; 9 bases match TRBD1. V trimming: 3 bases; J trimming: 5 bases; junction bases outside the gene matches: 5. Germline lookup yields CDR1 SGDLS and CDR2 YYNGEE. CDR3 length equals 15 residues. The CDR3 is CASSAPDRGTGELFF. CDR3 in DNA: TGTGCCAGCAGCGCTCCGGACAGGGGTACCGGGGAGCTGTTTTTT.

The V and J genes are TRBV2 and TRBJ1-3, with TRBD1 identical over 9 bases. This CDR3 is 15 amino acids long. Germline CDR1 and CDR2: SNHLY and FYNNEI. V lost 9 bases to trimming and J lost 4 bases; unmatched junction nucleotides: 10. In DNA form, the CDR3 reads TGTGCCAGGAGCATTGGGGACAGGGCCGGAAACACCATATATTTT. This gives the protein CARSIGDRAGNTIYF.

The V and J genes are TRBV6-5 and TRBJ1-1; D may be TRBD1 (6 bases). Trimming shortened V by 6 bases and J by 7 bases, and 15 bases separated the two germline ends. The CDR3 length is 13 residues. Germline loops: CDR1 MNHEY, CDR2 SVGAGI. CDR3 in DNA: TGTGCCAGCAGATTAGCAGGGGTTAGTGAAGCTTTCTTT. Protein: CASRLAGVSEAFF.

This CDR3 is CASWGGAYSNQPQHF. As DNA, the CDR3 is TGTGCCAGCTGGGGAGGGGCCTATAGCAATCAGCCCCAGCATTTT. This chain links TRBV6-6 with TRBJ1-5; weak D call: TRBD1 (5 bases). The CDR3 has 15 amino acids. From germline, CDR1 is MNHNY and CDR2 SVGAGI (reference sequence). Trimming took off 8 bases at V and 0 bases at J, with 14 bases between the two ends.

This clone was seen a single time. This sequence joins TRBV13 and TRBJ2-7; the D is unclear. The germline V gene encodes CDR1 PRHDT and CDR2 FYEKMQ (reference sequence). Trimming shortened V by 5 bases and J by 0 bases, and 11 bases separated the two germline ends. The CDR3 contains 14 residues. CDR3 region: CASSRERISYEQYF. The CDR3 bases are TGTGCCAGCAGCCGTGAGAGGATCTCCTACGAGCAGTACTTC.

V gene TRBV14 combines with J gene TRBJ1-2, with 8 bases identical to TRBD1. The CDR3 has 16 residues. Germline CDR1 reads SGHDN; CDR2 reads FVKESK. Losses at the gene ends were 2 bases for V and 8 bases for J; bases not matched to a gene: 13. The CDR3 nucleotides are TGTGCCAGCAGCCAAAGGACAGGGCCCTCCATTAGAGGCTACACCTTC. Translating it yields CASSQRTGPSIRGYTF.

V is TRBV19 and J is TRBJ1-5, with 7 positions matching TRBD1. The CDR3 spans 15 residues. CDR1 and CDR2 from the germline V gene are LNHDA and SQIVND (reference sequence). With V trimmed by 5 bases and J by 2 bases, 6 bases remained unmatched. The CDR3 DNA reads as TGTGCCAGTAGTCCACAGGGGTTCGGCAATCAGCCCCAGCATTTT. Translation: CASSPQGFGNQPQHF.

This clone was detected only once. The V gene is TRBV29-1, the J gene TRBJ1-4; 8 bases are a match to TRBD1. V shed 5 bases and J 5 bases; nucleotides not matched to a gene: 1. This CDR3 has 12 residues. Per germline, CDR1 SQVTM and CDR2 ANQGSEA. Written as DNA, the CDR3 is TGCAGCGTTAGGACAGGGAATGAAAAACTGTTTTTT. Translation: CSVRTGNEKLFF.

V gene TRBV18 combines with J gene TRBJ2-3; 15 nucleotides align to TRBD2. The CDR3 is 17 residues long. With 6 bases clipped from V and 5 bases from J, the junction kept 9 bases outside the gene matches. In germline, CDR1 is KGHSH, CDR2 LQKENI. The chain's CDR3 is CASSPRTSGRALDTQYF. In DNA form, the CDR3 reads TGTGCCAGCTCCCCCCGGACTAGCGGGAGGGCCCTAGATACGCAGTATTTT.

This chain links TRBV28 with TRBJ2-1, with 7 bases that match TRBD2. The ends lost 4 bases at V and 7 bases at J; junction bases unmatched: 13. CDR1 and CDR2 from the germline V gene are MDHEN and SYDVKM. This CDR3 has 16 residues. CDR3 protein: CASSYFSASGGNEQFF. The CDR3 DNA is TGTGCCAGCAGTTATTTTTCGGCTAGCGGCGGAAATGAGCAGTTCTTC.